The rows below give T cell receptor beta chains drawn from one sample of a study of regulatory T cells in long-lasting Graves disease. TCRdb ran MiXCR on the multiplex PCR reads and lists one entry per CDR3 protein. The table has approximately 470,000 distinct CDR3 sequences, roughly 16% seen once. The same data also contributed to another study, on T cells in Graves' hyperthyroidism and ophthalmopathy.

This material consisted of peripheral blood mononuclear cells (PBMCs), taken at new diagnosis, from a patient treated with antithyroid drugs. These receptors were collected from a man between 35 and 55 years old with Graves disease. CDR3s include the opening cysteine and the closing phenylalanine or tryptophan. D genes are given only for firm matches. Not all rows give a size; the values are once, few, many and, for expanded clones, a class.

D	size	V	length	J	DNA	CDR3
-	-	TRBV20-1	11	TRBJ2-5	TGCAGTGCTAGTGTGGGAGAGACCCAGTGCTTC	CSASVGETQCF
-	few	TRBV6-1	13	TRBJ2-1	TGTGCCAGCGTCGGGACCTCCCGAGATGAGCAGTTCTTC	CASVGTSRDEQFF
TRBD2	many	TRBV28	17	TRBJ2-3	TGTGCCAGCAGTTTCCGCCGGACTAGCGGGTCCACAGATACGCAGTATTTT	CASSFRRTSGSTDTQYF
-	-	TRBV19	15	TRBJ2-7	TGTGCCAGTCTACCTTCCCTGGGCAGTCGGATCGGGCAGTACTTC	CASLPSLGSRIGQYF
-	many	TRBV5-1	14	TRBJ1-1	TGCGCCAGCAGCTTGGACTCCGCGAACACTGAAGCTTTCTTT	CASSLDSANTEAFF
TRBD2	many	TRBV27	18	TRBJ2-1	TGTGCCAGCAACCACTTGGGGGTTAGCGGGAGGGCCGGAAATGAGCAGTTCTTC	CASNHLGVSGRAGNEQFF
TRBD2	many	TRBV12-3/TRBV12-4	14	TRBJ2-5	TGTGCCAGCAGTTTAAGCGGGGATCGGGAGACCCAGTACTTC	CASSLSGDRETQYF
-	many	TRBV11-2	15	TRBJ2-1	TGTGCCAGCAGCCTTGATGAGCGAGCGTACAATGAGCAGTTCTTC	CASSLDERAYNEQFF
TRBD2	many	TRBV20-1	14	TRBJ2-7	TGCAGTGCGCGTCGTCCTAGCGGGTCCTACGAGCAGTACTTC	CSARRPSGSYEQYF
-	few	TRBV7-2	15	TRBJ2-2	TGTGCCAGCAGCCCCCTCTACTCGGCTACCGGGGAGCTGTTTTTT	CASSPLYSATGELFF
TRBD1	many	TRBV12-3/TRBV12-4	15	TRBJ2-1	TGTGCCAGCAGTTTGTCCGGGACAGGGAACAATGAGCAGTTCTTC	CASSLSGTGNNEQFF
-	many	TRBV20-1	11	TRBJ1-2	TGCAGTGCTGACGGGCTCTATGGCTACACCTTC	CSADGLYGYTF
-	many	TRBV11-2	12	TRBJ2-7	TGTGCCAGCAGCTTACAAGCAGTCGAGCAGTACTTC	CASSLQAVEQYF
TRBD2	many	TRBV28	14	TRBJ2-1	TGTGCCAGCAGGACCGGGACTAGGCTCAATGAGCAGTTCTTC	CASRTGTRLNEQFF
-	-	TRBV4-1	16	TRBJ2-1	TGCGCCAGCAGCCAAGTCAGCACTAGCTCCTACAATGAGCAGTTCTTC	CASSQVSTSSYNEQFF
-	-	TRBV7-9	14	TRBJ2-5	TGTGCCAGCAGCTCCAGGAGGGGTCCCGAGACCCAGTACTTC	CASSSRRGPETQYF
TRBD1	many	TRBV5-4	14	TRBJ2-7	TGTGCCAGCAGCTCCCCCGGGACAGGGTATGAGCAGTACTTC	CASSSPGTGYEQYF
TRBD2	-	TRBV7-9	16	TRBJ2-1	TGTGCCAGCAGCTTAGCCCAGCGGGGGCTCGGGGGTGAGCAGTTCTTC	CASSLAQRGLGGEQFF
TRBD1	many	TRBV28	15	TRBJ2-7	TGTGCCAGCAGGGACCTGGGGACAGGGGCTGCCGAGCAGTACTTC	CASRDLGTGAAEQYF
-	many	TRBV12-3/TRBV12-4	14	TRBJ1-5	TGTGCCAGCAGTTTGGCAAGCTTCAATCAGCCCCAGCATTTT	CASSLASFNQPQHF
-	many	TRBV7-9	13	TRBJ1-4	TGTGCCAGCAGTTCGGGGGGAAATGAAAAACTGTTTTTT	CASSSGGNEKLFF
-	few	TRBV7-2	15	TRBJ1-2	TGTGCCAGCAGCTTAAGATCGTCACGCAACTATGGCAACACCTTC	CASSLRSSRNYGNTF
TRBD2	many	TRBV28	14	TRBJ2-3	TGTGCCAGCACTCCGGGAGGACGGACAGATACGCAGTATTTT	CASTPGGRTDTQYF
-	-	TRBV6-1	13	TRBJ1-5	TGTGCCAGCAGTGAGTTGTTCAATCAGCCCCAGCATTTT	CASSELFNQPQHF
-	-	TRBV15	14	TRBJ1-5	TGTGCCACCAGCTGGACATTAGGCAATCAGCCCCAGCATTTT	CATSWTLGNQPQHF
TRBD1	-	TRBV6-1	13	TRBJ1-1	TGTGCCAGCAGTGAAGTACAGGGGTTGCCAGCTTTCTTT	CASSEVQGLPAFF
-	-	TRBV12-3/TRBV12-4	13	TRBJ2-1	TGTGCCAGCAGTTTAAGAGATAGGAGAGTCCGGTTCTTC	CASSLRDRRVRFF
TRBD1	many	TRBV7-3	17	TRBJ2-1	TGTGCCAGCAGCCCGAGACAGGGGACTGACTCCTACAATGAGCAGTTCTTC	CASSPRQGTDSYNEQFF
-	many	TRBV5-1	15	TRBJ2-1	TGCGCCAGCAGCACAACTGGCCGTTCCTACAATGAGCAGTTCTTC	CASSTTGRSYNEQFF
-	many	TRBV24-1	14	TRBJ1-4	TGTGCCACCGGTCAGGGCGGACCAGGTGAAAAACTGTTTTTT	CATGQGGPGEKLFF